The 27 T cell receptor beta chains reported below all come from one sample, sequenced in a study of low-dose radiotherapy and immunotherapy resistance in tumors. With TRAV- and TRBV-specific primers, first-strand cDNA was made, covering the alpha and beta chains. The authors amplified TCRs for about 20 PCR cycles with a constant-region primer and a V-primer adapter. MiXCR, applied by TCRdb to the reads, yields one record per CDR3 protein. The sample has about 12,000 distinct CDR3 sequences, about four fifths seen once; the top ten hold roughly 3.1%. The receptor set was obtained from a human donor with advanced metastatic prostate, ovarian, gallbladder or colorectal cancer (not recorded which). This table probably holds off-target reads from a library built for another chain.

This rearrangement joins TRBV23-1 to TRBJ2-7; perhaps TRBD1 as D (5 bases). TRBV23-1 is annotated as an ORF whose role is uncertain. V lost 3 bases to trimming and J lost 3 bases, with 12 bases between them. The CDR3 is made up of 14 amino acids. This chain's CDR3 is CASSHDLQGYEQYF. The CDR3 coding sequence is TGCGCCAGCAGTCATGATCTTCAGGGCTACGAGCAGTACTTC.

This chain joins TRBV10-3 and TRBJ2-7; 12 bases match TRBD1. CDR3 length equals 16 residues. The germline CDR1 and CDR2 sequences are ENHRY and SYGVKD. Trimming cost V 2 bases and J 3 bases; bases outside gene matches: 5. CDR3 amino acids: CAISERGTGGLYEQYF. For the CDR3, the DNA is TGTGCCATCAGTGAGCGGGGGACAGGGGGCCTCTACGAGCAGTACTTC.

V and J are TRBV28 and TRBJ2-5; D unresolved. The CDR3 contains 13 residues. With 6 bases removed from V and 1 base from J, the gap between germline ends came to 9 bases. CDR1 and CDR2 from the germline V gene are MDHEN and SYDVKM. The CDR3 DNA reads as TGTGCCAGCAGCCCCATTCTCCAAGAGACCCAGTACTTC. This gives the protein CASSPILQETQYF.

The chain carries TRBV4-1 and TRBJ2-1, with 8 bases identical to TRBD2. Trimming took 4 bases from V and 4 from J; bases not matched to a gene: 12. CDR3 length equals 17 residues. Germline assignment: CDR1 MGHRA and CDR2 YSYEKL. This CDR3 is CASSRGGLVPTYNEQFF. The CDR3 bases are TGCGCCAGCAGCCGAGGGGGACTAGTCCCCACATACAATGAGCAGTTCTTC.

This CDR3 is CASSRRQGTDTQYF. The CDR3 nucleotides are TGTGCCAGCAGCCGGAGACAGGGAACAGATACGCAGTATTTT. The chain is built from TRBV14 and TRBJ2-3; the match to TRBD1 covers 7 bases. With 4 bases clipped from V and 3 bases from J, the junction kept 4 bases outside the gene matches. Germline values: CDR1 SGHDN, CDR2 FVKESK. The CDR3 has 14 residues.

The chain recombines TRBV5-1 with TRBJ2-2; 8 bases line up with TRBD1. V dropped 0 bases and J dropped 5; count of bases not matched to a gene: 3. The V gene's germline CDR1 is SGHRS and CDR2 YFSETQ. The CDR3 spans 15 residues. Here the CDR3 reads CASSLGDRRTGELFF. DNA for the CDR3: TGCGCCAGCAGCTTGGGGGACAGGCGGACCGGGGAGCTGTTTTTT.

The chain has TRBV18 and TRBJ2-1; 8 bases match TRBD2. Unmatched junction bases numbered 8, after V lost 3 bases and J lost 10 bases. The CDR3 spans 14 residues. CDR1 and CDR2 (germline): KGHSH, LQKENI. CDR3 sequence reads: CASSPGLALGEQFF. The CDR3 region has the DNA TGTGCCAGCTCACCCGGACTAGCCCTAGGCGAGCAGTTCTTC.

The V and J genes are TRBV20-1 and TRBJ2-5; 13 nucleotides match TRBD2. Germline values: CDR1 DFQATT, CDR2 SNEGSKA (reference sequence). The CDR3 is 16 residues long. The V and J ends lost 4 bases and 4 bases, in that order; junction bases with no gene match: 9. CDR3 region: CSATAWTSGRAETQYF. CDR3 sequence (DNA): TGCAGTGCTACCGCCTGGACTAGCGGGAGAGCAGAGACCCAGTACTTC.

The rearrangement links TRBV20-1 to TRBJ2-5, with D perhaps TRBD2 (6 bases). In germline, CDR1 is DFQATT, CDR2 SNEGSKA (reference sequence). Trimming removed 2 bases at V and 2 bases at J, with 15 bases between. This CDR3 region has 15 residues. In DNA form, the CDR3 reads TGCAGTGCTAGAAAATCTAGCGAGATTCAAGAGACCCAGTACTTC. This gives the protein CSARKSSEIQETQYF.

A few counts support this clonotype. The chain carries TRBV28 and TRBJ2-1; D is uncertain. The CDR3 has 13 amino acids. V dropped 2 bases and J dropped 2 bases, with 4 bases sitting between them. Germline CDR1 is MDHEN and CDR2 is SYDVKM. CDR3 protein: CASSLGAYNEQFF. In DNA form, the CDR3 reads TGTGCCAGCAGTTTAGGTGCCTACAATGAGCAGTTCTTC.

The chain carries TRBV7-2 and TRBJ2-7, with D uncertain. V was trimmed by 5 bases and J by 3 bases, leaving 8 bases between them. CDR1 and CDR2 (germline): SGHTA, FQGNSA. This CDR3 comprises 12 residues. DNA for the CDR3: TGTGCCAGCAGCCGTCGACTCTACGAGCAGTACTTC. Protein sequence: CASSRRLYEQYF.

The rearrangement links TRBV29-1 to TRBJ2-1; 9 bases line up with TRBD2. Germline V gives CDR1 SQVTM, CDR2 ANQGSEA. V lost 6 bases and J lost 9; bases outside the gene matches: 21. This CDR3 comprises 17 residues. The CDR3 DNA is TGCAGCGTCGCCTCCTTGAGTAGCGGGAGAAGGTCAGGTGAGCAGTTCTTC. Translated, it gives CSVASLSSGRRSGEQFF.

This chain joins TRBV19 and TRBJ2-2; D is undetermined. The V end was cut by 3 bases, the J end by 1 base, with 6 bases between. The germline V gene encodes CDR1 LNHDA and CDR2 SQIVND (reference sequence). The CDR3 extends over 14 amino acids. CDR3 nucleotides: TGTGCCAGTAGTATTAGTGGGAACACCGGGGAGCTGTTTTTT. Its protein is CASSISGNTGELFF. Drawing the rest from reference TRBV19 and TRBJ2-2, the complete variable domain is DGGITQSPKYLFRKEGQNVTLSCEQNLNHDAMYWYRQDPGQGLRLIYYSQIVNDFQKGDIAEGYSVSREKKESFPLTVTSAQKNPTAFYLCASSISGNTGELFFGEGSRLTVL.

The chain links TRBV14 to TRBJ2-3, with no clear D. Deletions cut 0 bases from V and 6 bases from J, with 4 bases between. This CDR3 region has 12 residues. CDR1 is SGHDN and CDR2 is FVKESK in the germline V gene. CDR3 bases: TGTGCCAGCAGCCAAGAAACTGATACGCAGTATTTT. As protein: CASSQETDTQYF.

This sequence joins TRBV7-2 and TRBJ1-2; 9 nucleotides line up with TRBD1. From germline, CDR1 is SGHTA and CDR2 FQGNSA. The CDR3 extends over 18 amino acids. V shed 4 bases, J shed 4 bases, and the junction held 16 bases outside the gene matches. CDR3 sequence reads: CASSYEPSGTGLPYGYTF. As DNA, the CDR3 is TGTGCCAGCAGCTACGAACCATCCGGGACAGGGTTGCCCTATGGCTACACCTTC.

The chain recombines TRBV28 with TRBJ2-7, with a weak D call TRBD2 (6 bases). Per the germline V gene, CDR1 is MDHEN and CDR2 is SYDVKM. The CDR3 totals 12 residues. The V and J ends lost 5 bases and 6 bases respectively, with 11 bases between them. The CDR3 DNA sequence: TGTGCCAGCAGTAGCCGGACTACCGAGCAGTACTTC. Encoded protein: CASSSRTTEQYF.

The rearrangement uses TRBV7-2 and TRBJ2-1, with 11 bases that match TRBD2. CDR3 length: 17 amino acids. Germline lookup yields CDR1 SGHTA and CDR2 FQGNSA. J gave up 5 bases and V 4 bases, and 10 bases lay outside the gene matches. The CDR3 region is CASSSSGTSGSNNEQFF. The CDR3 region has the DNA TGTGCCAGCAGCTCTAGTGGGACTAGCGGATCAAACAATGAGCAGTTCTTC.

This chain uses TRBV6-1 with TRBJ1-5; D remains unclear. Looked up from germline, CDR1 is MNHNS and CDR2 is SASEGT. CDR3 length: 12 residues. The ends were cut back, 3 bases at V and 4 bases at J, with 4 bases in the middle. Here the CDR3 DNA reads TGTGCCAGCAGTGATAGGAATCAGCCCCAGCATTTT. Protein sequence: CASSDRNQPQHF.

This clonotype was found once. The V gene is TRBV19, the J gene TRBJ2-7, with 10 positions matching TRBD2. The CDR3 sequence is 16 residues long. Losses at the gene ends were 6 bases for V and 5 bases for J; bases not matched to a gene: 13. The germline V gene encodes CDR1 LNHDA and CDR2 SQIVND (reference sequence). As DNA, the CDR3 is TGTGCCAGTAGCAAATCCAGCGGGAGGGCCTTAAACGAGCAGTACTTC. Translation gives CASSKSSGRALNEQYF.

The rearrangement joins TRBV29-1 to TRBJ2-5; 7 bases fit TRBD1. J gave up 2 bases and V 6 bases, and 12 bases lay outside the gene matches. CDR1 is SQVTM and CDR2 is ANQGSEA in the germline V gene. The CDR3 loop spans 15 amino acids. The CDR3 nucleotides read TGCAGCGTCTCACCGTGGGGGACAGATCAAGAGACCCAGTACTTC. Its protein product is CSVSPWGTDQETQYF.

The chain couples TRBV20-1 to TRBJ2-3; TRBD2 might be the D (5 bases). From germline, CDR1 is DFQATT and CDR2 SNEGSKA (reference sequence). The CDR3 sequence is 15 residues long. V lost 0 bases and J lost 2, with 12 bases in between. The CDR3 region is CSARDFAGLTDTQYF. CDR3 bases: TGCAGTGCTAGAGATTTCGCGGGCCTCACAGATACGCAGTATTTT.

The rearrangement joins TRBV6-2 or TRBV6-3 to TRBJ2-1, with D perhaps matching TRBD2 (5 bases). CDR1 is MNHEY, CDR2 SVGEGT, per germline. This CDR3 comprises 13 residues. Between the trimmed V and J ends, which lost 6 bases and 9 bases, there was a span of 15 bases. The CDR3 DNA reads as TGTGCCAGCAGCAGGACTCCAAGTGGTGAGCAGTTCTTC. This encodes CASSRTPSGEQFF.

The chain carries TRBV12-3 or TRBV12-4 and TRBJ1-1; TRBD1 matches at 8 bases. The length of the CDR3 is 12 residues. V dropped 5 bases and J dropped 8; count of bases not matched to a gene: 4. The CDR3 region is CASSTGGSEAFF. The DNA of the CDR3 is TGTGCCAGCAGTACAGGGGGTTCCGAAGCTTTCTTT.

This chain links TRBV28 with TRBJ2-7; no firm D call. This CDR3 is 14 amino acids long. The germline V gene encodes CDR1 MDHEN and CDR2 SYDVKM. V dropped 6 bases and J dropped 2 bases, with 14 bases sitting between them. The CDR3 loop is CASSGNPTTYEQYF. As DNA, the CDR3 is TGTGCCAGCAGCGGTAACCCTACTACCTACGAGCAGTACTTC.

The chain couples TRBV7-9 to TRBJ2-5; D is uncertain. Germline assignment: CDR1 SEHNR and CDR2 FQNEAQ (reference sequence). V was pared by 0 bases and J by 0 bases, with 5 bases between. The CDR3 totals 14 residues. CDR3 DNA: TGTGCCAGCAGCTTAGCAGGGTACCAAGAGACCCAGTACTTC. Amino acids: CASSLAGYQETQYF.

This clonotype was counted once. The chain joins TRBV10-3 to TRBJ2-2; TRBD2 aligns across 8 bases. Germline V gives CDR1 ENHRY, CDR2 SYGVKD. The CDR3 has 15 residues. The J segment lost 7 bases and the V segment lost 5 bases, leaving 9 bases of the junction unmatched. The CDR3 bases are TGTGCCATCAGTCCACCTAGCGGGCTCGGCGGGGAGCTGTTTTTT. This codes for CAISPPSGLGGELFF.

This clonotype was observed a single time. The CDR3 DNA reads as TGTGCCAGCAGCAAACAGAATCAGCCCCAGCATTTT. Amino acid sequence: CASSKQNQPQHF. The rearrangement links TRBV7-2 to TRBJ1-5; D not resolved. The CDR3 length is 12 residues. Per germline, CDR1 SGHTA and CDR2 FQGNSA. V was clipped by 5 bases and J by 4 bases, with 6 bases between them.